These T cell receptor beta chains were read from a single sample in a study of pediatric ulcerative colitis. Clones were read by immunoSEQ multiplex PCR, and TCRdb kept only the in-frame ones, dropping some. The top ten hold about 1.5% of the sample, which has more than 45,000 clones, about 87% seen once. Sequenced: blood. These receptors were taken from a boy younger than 18 who was a control in a study of pediatric ulcerative colitis. CDR3s include the opening cysteine and the closing phenylalanine or tryptophan. Fields, in order: V gene, clone size, J gene, D gene, CDR3 protein, CDR3 DNA. D genes are given only for firm matches. Clone size, where shown, is once, few, many, or a class for clones that have expanded.

v_call: TRBV7-2
clone_size: -
j_call: TRBJ1-2
d_call: -
cdr3_aa: CASSLHWAGRINYGYTF
cdr3_nt: TGTGCCAGCAGCTTACATTGGGCAGGGAGGATTAACTATGGCTACACCTTC

v_call: TRBV5-1
clone_size: -
j_call: TRBJ2-7
d_call: -
cdr3_aa: CASSPQGGEAAYEQYF
cdr3_nt: TGCGCCAGCAGCCCACAAGGGGGGGAAGCCGCCTACGAGCAGTACTTC

v_call: TRBV5-4
clone_size: few
j_call: TRBJ1-5
d_call: TRBD1
cdr3_aa: CASSSKTGRSNQPQHF
cdr3_nt: TGTGCCAGCAGCTCGAAGACAGGGCGGTCTAATCAGCCCCAGCATTTT

v_call: TRBV7-8
clone_size: -
j_call: TRBJ1-5
d_call: -
cdr3_aa: CASLGRGLYSNQPQHF
cdr3_nt: TGTGCCAGCTTAGGAAGAGGACTGTATAGCAATCAGCCCCAGCATTTT

v_call: TRBV6-6
clone_size: -
j_call: TRBJ1-1
d_call: -
cdr3_aa: CASSYRGMNTEAFF
cdr3_nt: TGTGCCAGCAGTTACCGGGGGATGAACACTGAAGCTTTCTTT

v_call: TRBV4-3
clone_size: -
j_call: TRBJ1-4
d_call: TRBD1
cdr3_aa: CASSQLGQPSLFF
cdr3_nt: TGCGCCAGCAGCCAGCTGGGACAGCCAAGTCTGTTTTTT

v_call: TRBV27
clone_size: -
j_call: TRBJ2-7
d_call: -
cdr3_aa: CASSFRYSPYEQYF
cdr3_nt: TGTGCCAGCAGTTTTCGGTACAGTCCCTACGAGCAGTACTTC

v_call: TRBV19
clone_size: once
j_call: TRBJ2-5
d_call: -
cdr3_aa: CASSTQSGSTETQYF
cdr3_nt: TGTGCCAGTAGTACTCAGTCCGGGTCAACGGAGACCCAGTACTTC

v_call: TRBV7-2
clone_size: -
j_call: TRBJ2-6
d_call: -
cdr3_aa: CASSRFLSGANVLTF
cdr3_nt: TGTGCCAGCAGCCGCTTTTTATCTGGGGCCAACGTCCTGACTTTC

v_call: TRBV7-9
clone_size: -
j_call: TRBJ1-2
d_call: -
cdr3_aa: CASSLAGRDGYTF
cdr3_nt: TGTGCCAGCAGCTTAGCGGGTCGAGATGGCTACACCTTC

v_call: TRBV2
clone_size: once
j_call: TRBJ2-1
d_call: TRBD2
cdr3_aa: CASSPGLAVNNEQFF
cdr3_nt: TGTGCCAGCAGCCCCGGACTAGCGGTCAACAATGAGCAGTTCTTC

v_call: TRBV4-2
clone_size: -
j_call: TRBJ1-2
d_call: -
cdr3_aa: CASSQEQGTGYTF
cdr3_nt: TGTGCCAGCAGCCAAGAGCAGGGCACTGGCTACACCTTC

v_call: TRBV28
clone_size: -
j_call: TRBJ2-7
d_call: -
cdr3_aa: CASSEPDKSYEQYF
cdr3_nt: TGTGCCAGCAGTGAACCGGACAAGTCCTACGAGCAGTACTTC

v_call: TRBV7-3
clone_size: -
j_call: TRBJ1-2
d_call: -
cdr3_aa: CASSLNGDGYTF
cdr3_nt: TGTGCCAGCAGCTTAAACGGAGACGGCTACACCTTC

v_call: TRBV29-1
clone_size: -
j_call: TRBJ2-3
d_call: -
cdr3_aa: CSVGEVGDTQYF
cdr3_nt: TGCAGCGTGGGGGAGGTGGGAGATACGCAGTATTTT

v_call: TRBV2
clone_size: few
j_call: TRBJ2-3
d_call: -
cdr3_aa: CASSFLGGGVWVTDTQYF
cdr3_nt: TGTGCCAGCAGTTTTCTCGGCGGAGGAGTTTGGGTCACAGATACGCAGTATTTT

v_call: TRBV2
clone_size: once
j_call: TRBJ1-4
d_call: -
cdr3_aa: CAMMYDEKLFF
cdr3_nt: TGTGCCATGATGTATGACGAAAAACTGTTTTTT

v_call: TRBV6-5
clone_size: -
j_call: TRBJ1-1
d_call: TRBD1
cdr3_aa: CASRPTGGGTEAFF
cdr3_nt: TGTGCCAGCAGGCCGACAGGGGGGGGAACTGAAGCTTTCTTT

v_call: TRBV18
clone_size: -
j_call: TRBJ2-7
d_call: -
cdr3_aa: CASSPPGLNSYEQYF
cdr3_nt: TGTGCCAGCTCACCACCCGGGTTAAACTCGTACGAGCAGTACTTC

v_call: TRBV2
clone_size: -
j_call: TRBJ2-5
d_call: -
cdr3_aa: CAKTGPSMTQYF
cdr3_nt: TGTGCCAAAACGGGACCGTCGATGACCCAGTACTTC

v_call: TRBV19
clone_size: -
j_call: TRBJ2-2
d_call: -
cdr3_aa: CASSIRVTNTGELFF
cdr3_nt: TGTGCCAGTAGTATTAGAGTCACGAACACCGGGGAGCTGTTTTTT

v_call: TRBV7-6
clone_size: -
j_call: TRBJ2-2
d_call: -
cdr3_aa: CASSIGELNTGELFF
cdr3_nt: TGTGCCAGCAGCATAGGAGAGCTAAACACCGGGGAGCTGTTTTTT

v_call: TRBV19
clone_size: -
j_call: TRBJ2-3
d_call: TRBD2
cdr3_aa: CASSTPRAGGQNTQYF
cdr3_nt: TGTGCCAGTAGTACCCCTCGAGCGGGGGGGCAGAATACGCAGTATTTT

v_call: TRBV5-1
clone_size: -
j_call: TRBJ2-7
d_call: TRBD1
cdr3_aa: CASSYNPGQGLGEQYF
cdr3_nt: TGCGCCAGCAGCTATAACCCGGGACAGGGTTTAGGGGAGCAGTACTTC

v_call: TRBV9
clone_size: -
j_call: TRBJ2-3
d_call: TRBD2
cdr3_aa: CASSSPLGLAGDTDTQYF
cdr3_nt: TGTGCCAGCAGCTCCCCGTTAGGGCTAGCGGGAGATACAGATACGCAGTATTTT

v_call: TRBV7-2
clone_size: -
j_call: TRBJ2-7
d_call: TRBD2
cdr3_aa: CASSFQYFGGGSTYEQYF
cdr3_nt: TGTGCCAGCAGCTTCCAATACTTTGGCGGGGGGAGTACCTACGAGCAGTACTTC

v_call: TRBV10-1
clone_size: -
j_call: TRBJ1-3
d_call: -
cdr3_aa: CASSEYEGCSGNTIYF
cdr3_nt: TGCGCCAGCAGTGAGTACGAGGGGTGCTCTGGAAACACCATATATTTT

v_call: TRBV5-6
clone_size: -
j_call: TRBJ1-6
d_call: -
cdr3_aa: CASSTSLWSSYNSPLHF
cdr3_nt: TGTGCCAGCAGCACCTCGTTGTGGAGCTCCTATAATTCACCCCTCCACTTT

v_call: TRBV4-1
clone_size: -
j_call: TRBJ1-4
d_call: TRBD1
cdr3_aa: CASSQYRGRWGGNEKLFF
cdr3_nt: TGCGCCAGCAGCCAATACAGGGGCCGATGGGGAGGTAATGAAAAACTGTTTTTT

v_call: TRBV11-2
clone_size: -
j_call: TRBJ2-7
d_call: -
cdr3_aa: CASSPLGRQSSYEQYF
cdr3_nt: TGTGCCAGCAGCCCGTTGGGTCGACAATCTTCGTACGAGCAGTACTTC

v_call: TRBV28
clone_size: -
j_call: TRBJ2-1
d_call: TRBD1
cdr3_aa: CASSEGQEDNEQFF
cdr3_nt: TGTGCCAGCAGCGAGGGACAGGAGGACAATGAGCAGTTCTTC

v_call: TRBV6-1
clone_size: -
j_call: TRBJ2-7
d_call: -
cdr3_aa: CASKPPGTEYYEQYF
cdr3_nt: TGTGCCAGCAAACCCCCCGGGACGGAGTACTACGAGCAGTACTTC

v_call: TRBV18
clone_size: few
j_call: TRBJ2-2
d_call: -
cdr3_aa: CASSPRTDYTGELFF
cdr3_nt: TGTGCCAGCTCACCTAGGACAGACTACACCGGGGAGCTGTTTTTT

v_call: TRBV4-2
clone_size: -
j_call: TRBJ2-1
d_call: TRBD1
cdr3_aa: CASSQKQGALGGEQFF
cdr3_nt: TGTGCCAGCAGCCAAAAACAGGGGGCCCTTGGGGGTGAGCAGTTCTTC

v_call: TRBV6-1
clone_size: -
j_call: TRBJ2-6
d_call: TRBD2
cdr3_aa: CASSGGSSGANVLTF
cdr3_nt: TGTGCCAGCAGTGGCGGGAGCTCTGGGGCCAACGTCCTGACTTTC

v_call: TRBV7-4
clone_size: -
j_call: TRBJ2-4
d_call: -
cdr3_aa: CASSLGGYKNIQYF
cdr3_nt: TGTGCCAGCAGCTTAGGGGGATACAAAAACATTCAGTACTTC

v_call: TRBV6-5
clone_size: -
j_call: TRBJ2-7
d_call: TRBD1
cdr3_aa: CASSYGQEYYEQYF
cdr3_nt: TGTGCCAGCAGTTATGGACAGGAATACTACGAGCAGTACTTC

v_call: TRBV6-4
clone_size: -
j_call: TRBJ2-1
d_call: -
cdr3_aa: CASSPEGGPSSYNEQFF
cdr3_nt: TGTGCCAGCAGCCCAGAGGGAGGACCGAGCTCCTACAATGAGCAGTTCTTC

v_call: TRBV6-6
clone_size: -
j_call: TRBJ1-1
d_call: -
cdr3_aa: CASTHGGTEAFF
cdr3_nt: TGTGCCAGCACCCACGGGGGGACTGAAGCTTTCTTT

v_call: TRBV7-2
clone_size: -
j_call: TRBJ1-1
d_call: -
cdr3_aa: CASSLLTWGTEAFF
cdr3_nt: TGTGCCAGCAGCTTATTGACCTGGGGCACTGAAGCTTTCTTT

v_call: TRBV7-6
clone_size: once
j_call: TRBJ2-1
d_call: TRBD2
cdr3_aa: CASSLSRASGSTYNEQFF
cdr3_nt: TGTGCCAGCAGCTTATCGAGGGCTAGCGGGAGCACCTACAATGAGCAGTTCTTC

v_call: TRBV23-1
clone_size: -
j_call: TRBJ2-7
d_call: TRBD2
cdr3_aa: CASICSGTSDYEQYF
cdr3_nt: TGCGCCAGCATTTGCTCCGGGACTAGCGACTACGAGCAGTACTTC

v_call: TRBV5-1
clone_size: -
j_call: TRBJ2-5
d_call: -
cdr3_aa: CASSLGYQETQYF
cdr3_nt: TGCGCCAGCAGCTTGGGATACCAAGAGACCCAGTACTTC

v_call: TRBV29-1
clone_size: -
j_call: TRBJ1-3
d_call: -
cdr3_aa: CSVEDPGGETGNTIYF
cdr3_nt: TGCAGCGTTGAAGACCCTGGGGGGGAAACTGGAAACACCATATATTTT

v_call: TRBV30
clone_size: -
j_call: TRBJ2-1
d_call: TRBD2
cdr3_aa: CAWSVGGEQFF
cdr3_nt: TGTGCCTGGAGTGTGGGGGGGGAGCAGTTCTTC

v_call: TRBV7-2
clone_size: -
j_call: TRBJ2-5
d_call: -
cdr3_aa: CASSFRGGRQETQYF
cdr3_nt: TGTGCCAGCAGCTTTAGGGGTGGGAGGCAAGAGACCCAGTACTTC

v_call: TRBV28
clone_size: -
j_call: TRBJ2-2
d_call: -
cdr3_aa: CASSVEGTTGELFF
cdr3_nt: TGTGCCAGCAGTGTCGAGGGAACCACCGGGGAGCTGTTTTTT

v_call: TRBV5-1
clone_size: -
j_call: TRBJ2-3
d_call: TRBD2
cdr3_aa: CASSTGLVTDTQYF
cdr3_nt: TGCGCCAGCAGCACGGGACTAGTCACAGATACGCAGTATTTT

v_call: TRBV14
clone_size: -
j_call: TRBJ2-5
d_call: -
cdr3_aa: CASSHPSFDQGGETQYF
cdr3_nt: TGTGCCAGCAGCCACCCGTCCTTTGATCAGGGTGGGGAGACCCAGTACTTC

v_call: TRBV2
clone_size: few
j_call: TRBJ1-1
d_call: TRBD1
cdr3_aa: CASGQGMNTEAFF
cdr3_nt: TGTGCCAGCGGACAGGGGATGAACACTGAAGCTTTCTTT

v_call: TRBV4-2
clone_size: -
j_call: TRBJ1-4
d_call: TRBD1
cdr3_aa: CASSQDWTGTSRGEKLFF
cdr3_nt: TGTGCCAGCAGCCAAGATTGGACAGGGACCTCTCGGGGTGAAAAACTGTTTTTT

v_call: TRBV7-2
clone_size: -
j_call: TRBJ2-5
d_call: -
cdr3_aa: CASSLWGGLRETQYF
cdr3_nt: TGTGCCAGCAGCCTGTGGGGGGGGCTAAGGGAGACCCAGTACTTC

v_call: TRBV7-8
clone_size: -
j_call: TRBJ2-6
d_call: -
cdr3_aa: CASSLTGSWAGANVLTF
cdr3_nt: TGTGCCAGCAGCTTGACAGGCTCCTGGGCTGGGGCCAACGTCCTGACTTTC

v_call: TRBV5-1
clone_size: once
j_call: TRBJ2-3
d_call: -
cdr3_aa: CASSLFAPQSTDTQYF
cdr3_nt: TGCGCCAGCAGCTTGTTCGCCCCCCAGAGCACAGATACGCAGTATTTT

v_call: TRBV4-2
clone_size: -
j_call: TRBJ1-5
d_call: -
cdr3_aa: CASSQAGLDQPQHF
cdr3_nt: TGTGCCAGCAGCCAAGCAGGGCTGGATCAGCCCCAGCATTTT